This TCR beta chain was retrieved from a study of T-cell reconstitution after alpha-beta-depleted transplantation in children. Study-level results: There were some patients whose high TCRbeta diversity at day 60 came from surviving recipient T cells and thymic progenitors. Expanded graft clones numbering several hundred reportedly gave rise to alpha-beta T cells about two months after transplant. Most T-cell counts and diversity one year after the transplant came from T cells that were newly produced.

Comments on this clonotype: Its specificity is unknown.

Unique molecular identifiers were used in preparing the TCRbeta library. TCRdb re-analysed the PCR reads in MiXCR, keeping a single row per CDR3 protein. The sample includes a few hundred thousand distinct CDR3 sequences, approximately 12% of them seen just once. CDR1 is MGHDK and CDR2 is SYGVNS in the germline V gene. This CDR3 region has 15 residues. Trimming removed 7 bases at V and 0 bases at J, with 14 bases between. The chain uses TRBV25-1 and TRBJ2-3, with D possibly TRBD2 on 6 matching bases. Sample: PBMCs, mostly from graft donor cells, taken 360 days after TCRalphabeta/CD19-depleted stem cell transplant. This TCR was sampled from a male patient between 10 and 17 years old who had a stem cell transplant for acute myeloid leukemia, so the T cells may come from the graft donor. The CDR3 is CASNLIGGSTDTQYF. The CDR3 nucleotides are TGTGCCAGCAACCTAATTGGGGGGAGCACAGATACGCAGTATTTT.